What follows are 27 T cell receptor beta chains derived from one specimen sequenced in a study of blood T cell repertoires in COVID-19. Assay: immunoSEQ multiplex PCR; the TCRdb copy retains only in-frame clones and omits some. The data contain 160,000 or so clones, 80% to 90% of them singletons. The sample consisted of peripheral blood. Receptors were obtained from a woman in her forties with acute or convalescent COVID-19.

In its sample, this clone was seen a few times. The chain carries TRBV7-8 and TRBJ2-7, with TRBD2 matching over 8 bases. V lost 7 bases to trimming and J lost 6 bases; unmatched junction nucleotides: 11. Germline-derived CDR1 and CDR2 are SGHVS and FQNEAQ. This CDR3 contains 14 residues. The CDR3 coding sequence is TGTGCCAGCACGTCCGGGAGGGCCTTTGGCGAGCAGTACTTC. Protein: CASTSGRAFGEQYF.

The chain joins TRBV18 to TRBJ2-3; 15 bases fit TRBD2. Unmatched junction bases numbered 10, after V lost 2 bases and J lost 1 base. Germline loops: CDR1 KGHSH, CDR2 LQKENI. There are 20 residues in the CDR3. The CDR3 DNA follows: TGTGCCAGCTCACCAAGGGGACTAGCGGGGGGAAGAGGTGGCACAGATACGCAGTATTTT. Amino acid sequence: CASSPRGLAGGRGGTDTQYF.

This chain uses TRBV6-5 with TRBJ1-2; TRBD1 agrees at 7 bases. J lost 0 bases, V lost 7 bases, and 8 bases had no gene match. From germline, CDR1 is MNHEY and CDR2 SVGAGI. The CDR3 is 15 residues long. The CDR3 DNA reads as TGTGCCAGCACACCTTTAGGACAGGCTAACTATGGCTACACCTTC. Its translation is CASTPLGQANYGYTF.

A few counts support this clone. The chain couples TRBV4-2 to TRBJ1-4; D not certain. The CDR3 totals 17 residues. V dropped 0 bases and J dropped 5 bases, with 16 bases sitting between them. Germline assignment: CDR1 LGHNA and CDR2 YNFKEQ. The chain's CDR3 is CASSQDLPGRFNEKLFF. The CDR3 DNA follows: TGTGCCAGCAGCCAAGATCTTCCAGGCCGCTTCAATGAAAAACTGTTTTTT.

The rearrangement joins TRBV6-2 or TRBV6-3 to TRBJ1-5, with TRBD1 identical over 7 bases. From germline, CDR1 is MNHEY and CDR2 SVGEGT. The CDR3 has 17 residues. With V trimmed by 6 bases and J by 0 bases, 11 bases remained unmatched. The CDR3 loop reads CASSPYGGTDSNQPQHF. CDR3 nucleotides: TGTGCCAGCAGCCCATATGGGGGGACAGATAGCAATCAGCCCCAGCATTTT.

This chain uses TRBV3-1 (or the pseudogene TRBV3-2) with TRBJ2-5; 7 bases are a match to TRBD1. Germline CDR1 is LGHDT and CDR2 is YNNKEL (reference sequence). Trimming took 4 bases from V and 2 from J; bases not matched to a gene: 4. The CDR3 is made up of 14 amino acids. CDR3 bases: TGTGCCAGCAGCCCAATGACAGGGCAAGAGACCCAGTACTTC. It encodes CASSPMTGQETQYF.

V gene TRBV6-4 combines with J gene TRBJ2-1, with 8 bases identical to TRBD2. Per germline, CDR1 MRHNA and CDR2 SNTAGT. The junction had 3 bases not matched to a gene; V was cut back by 2 bases and J by 3 bases. CDR3 length: 15 residues. In nucleotides, the CDR3 is TGTGCCAGCAGTGACAGCGGGAGCGTCTACAATGAGCAGTTCTTC. Translating it yields CASSDSGSVYNEQFF.

The chain has TRBV12-3 or TRBV12-4 and TRBJ1-1, with D possibly TRBD1 on 5 matching bases. V lost 7 bases to trimming and J lost 11 bases, with 20 bases between them. The CDR3 sequence is 13 residues long. CDR3 in amino acids: CASTFDSGTFAFF. For the CDR3, the DNA is TGTGCCAGCACCTTCGACAGCGGGACGTTTGCTTTCTTT.

This clone is a singleton in its sample. The chain carries TRBV19 and TRBJ1-2; 7 nucleotides line up with TRBD1. The CDR3 has 15 residues. V lost 4 bases, J lost 2 bases, and 7 bases stayed unmatched. Germline CDR1 is LNHDA and CDR2 is SQIVND (reference sequence). The CDR3 spells CASSTGGQINYGYTF. The CDR3 DNA is TGTGCCAGTAGTACCGGGGGACAGATCAACTATGGCTACACCTTC.

The chain combines TRBV10-3 with TRBJ2-5; the match to TRBD2 covers 8 bases. Trimming cost V 3 bases and J 5 bases; bases outside gene matches: 8. The germline gives CDR1 ENHRY, CDR2 SYGVKD. This CDR3 is 15 amino acids long. The CDR3 region is CAISDPRGAEETQYF. The DNA for the CDR3 is TGTGCCATCAGTGACCCGCGGGGGGCTGAGGAGACCCAGTACTTC.

V and J are TRBV11-2 and TRBJ2-5; 9 nucleotides align to TRBD1. Germline CDR1 reads SGHAT; CDR2 reads FQNNGV. J lost 5 bases, V lost 1 base, and 5 bases had no gene match. CDR3 length: 15 residues. DNA for the CDR3: TGTGCCAGCAGCTTAGTAGGGGGACAGGGTGAGACCCAGTACTTC. Its protein product is CASSLVGGQGETQYF.

The rearrangement uses TRBV9 and TRBJ2-7; 8 bases map to TRBD2. Looked up from germline, CDR1 is SGDLS and CDR2 is YYNGEE. The length of the CDR3 is 15 residues. Trimming took 0 bases from V and 1 from J; bases not matched to a gene: 3. The DNA for the CDR3 is TGTGCCAGCAGCGTAGAACCGGGGGGGTCCTACGAGCAGTACTTC. As protein: CASSVEPGGSYEQYF.

This chain joins TRBV5-1 and TRBJ1-4; no clear D. CDR1 and CDR2 (germline): SGHRS, YFSETQ. The V and J ends lost 7 bases and 8 bases respectively, with 9 bases between them. The CDR3 spans 11 residues. The CDR3 DNA follows: TGCGCCAGCTACGGCGGGGAAAAACTGTTTTTT. Its translation is CASYGGEKLFF.

The chain carries TRBV28 and TRBJ2-1; a possible D gene is TRBD1 (5 bases). The V end lost 6 bases, the J end lost 5 bases, and 14 bases lay between the germline ends. CDR3 length equals 14 residues. Germline V gene sequence: CDR1 MDHEN, CDR2 SYDVKM. The CDR3 nucleotides read TGTGCCAGCAGGGGGTTCCTCAGGGACAATGAGCAGTTCTTC. Protein: CASRGFLRDNEQFF.

This chain joins TRBV5-6 and TRBJ2-7, with 9 bases fitting TRBD1. Trimming removed 3 bases from V and 2 bases from J; junction bases left unmatched: 6. The CDR3 has 15 amino acids. From germline, CDR1 is SGHDT and CDR2 YYEEEE. The DNA of the CDR3 is TGTGCCAGCAGCTCAGACGGGACAGGGCCCTACGAGCAGTACTTC. This translates into CASSSDGTGPYEQYF. Using reference TRBV5-6 and TRBJ2-7 for the parts outside the CDR3, the full variable domain is DAGVTQSPTHLIKTRGQQVTLRCSPKSGHDTVSWYQQALGQGPQFIFQYYEEEERQRGNFPDRFSGHQFPNYSSELNVNALLLGDSALYLCASSSDGTGPYEQYFGPGTRLTVT.

The V and J genes are TRBV9 and TRBJ2-3; D gene uncertain. Trimming pared 0 bases from V and 6 bases from J, leaving 14 bases between. The CDR3 runs 15 residues. The V gene's germline CDR1 is SGDLS and CDR2 YYNGEE. The CDR3 DNA sequence: TGTGCCAGCAGCGTAGCGAGTAATTCGAGGGATACGCAGTATTTT. Its protein product is CASSVASNSRDTQYF.

This chain connects TRBV30 to TRBJ2-2, with 11 bases that match TRBD2. Germline V gene lookup returns CDR1 GTSNPN and CDR2 SVGIG (reference sequence). Trimming at V came to 6 bases and at J to 4 bases, leaving 4 bases not matched to a gene. The CDR3 consists of 14 residues. CDR3 protein: CACRTSGFTGELFF. CDR3 nucleotide sequence: TGTGCCTGCCGGACTAGCGGGTTCACCGGGGAGCTGTTTTTT.

Only one count was recorded for this clone. This sequence joins TRBV19 and TRBJ1-1; D is ambiguous. Germline CDR1 and CDR2: LNHDA and SQIVND (reference sequence). The V end lost 3 bases, the J end lost 3 bases, and 8 bases lay between the germline ends. This CDR3 has 13 amino acids. CDR3 sequence: CASSIMEYTEAFF. CDR3 coding DNA: TGTGCCAGTAGTATTATGGAGTACACTGAAGCTTTCTTT.

The CDR3 nucleotides are TGTGCCAGCAGCGAACCGGGACTAGCGGGCCTAAAGGCTACCTACGAGCAGTACTTC. This encodes CASSEPGLAGLKATYEQYF. The chain combines TRBV14 with TRBJ2-7, with 12 bases identical to TRBD2. Germline lookup yields CDR1 SGHDN and CDR2 FVKESK. The CDR3 is made up of 19 amino acids. The trim removed 5 bases at V and 2 bases at J, leaving 16 bases unmatched.

The V call is TRBV7-3, the J call TRBJ2-3, with 9 bases that match TRBD1. This CDR3 spans 17 amino acids. Looked up from germline, CDR1 is SGHTA and CDR2 is FQGTGA. The junction had 10 bases not matched to a gene; V was cut back by 1 base and J by 5 bases. CDR3 sequence reads: CASSLKPLGQGVDTQYF. DNA for the CDR3: TGTGCCAGCAGCTTAAAACCTCTGGGACAGGGTGTAGATACGCAGTATTTT.

Here the CDR3 reads CASTLSLGGELFF. The CDR3 DNA sequence: TGCGCCAGCACCCTCTCCCTAGGCGGGGAGCTGTTTTTT. The chain employs TRBV10-2 and TRBJ2-2; D remains unclear. Germline assignment: CDR1 WSHSY and CDR2 SAAADI. The CDR3 spans 13 residues. Trimming took off 7 bases at V and 7 bases at J, with 13 bases between the two ends.

This clone was detected only once. The rearrangement uses TRBV29-1 and TRBJ2-3; no reliable D call. Trimming took off 6 bases at V and 2 bases at J, with 9 bases between the two ends. The CDR3 covers 12 residues. Looked up from germline, CDR1 is SQVTM and CDR2 is ANQGSEA. CDR3 amino acids: CSVATNTDTQYF. DNA of the CDR3: TGCAGCGTCGCAACAAACACAGATACGCAGTATTTT.

The J gene is TRBJ1-6, the V gene TRBV7-9; 7 bases line up with TRBD1. V lost 0 bases to trimming and J lost 10 bases; unmatched junction nucleotides: 3. This CDR3 contains 14 residues. Germline V gene lookup returns CDR1 SEHNR and CDR2 FQNEAQ (reference sequence). The CDR3 DNA follows: TGTGCCAGCAGCTTAGCGCAGGGGGGATCACCCCTCCACTTT. It yields the protein CASSLAQGGSPLHF.

CDR3 sequence: CASSTGRGTYEQYF. The DNA for the CDR3 is TGTGCCAGTAGTACGGGGAGAGGGACCTACGAGCAGTACTTC. V and J are TRBV19 and TRBJ2-7; the D gene is possibly TRBD2 (5 bases). Trimming shortened V by 4 bases and J by 2 bases, and 12 bases separated the two germline ends. This CDR3 is built from 14 residues. The V gene's germline CDR1 is LNHDA and CDR2 SQIVND (reference sequence).

The chain couples TRBV9 to TRBJ2-3, with 8 bases that match TRBD1. Unmatched junction bases numbered 4, after V lost 4 bases and J lost 6 bases. The CDR3 length is 13 residues. Germline CDR1 reads SGDLS; CDR2 reads YYNGEE. CDR3 protein: CASSPGGPDTQYF. Here the CDR3 DNA reads TGTGCCAGCAGCCCAGGGGGCCCCGATACGCAGTATTTT.

V gene TRBV7-2 combines with J gene TRBJ2-6; D is perhaps TRBD1 (6 bases). Between the trimmed V and J ends, which lost 5 bases and 11 bases, there was a span of 16 bases. Germline values: CDR1 SGHTA, CDR2 FQGNSA. CDR3 length: 14 residues. Written as DNA, the CDR3 is TGTGCCAGCAGCCCCTGGACAGCCAAGTACGTCCTGACTTTC. Translated: CASSPWTAKYVLTF.

This clone was seen only a few times. The V call is TRBV14, the J call TRBJ2-1; 10 bases fit TRBD1. The CDR3 loop spans 17 amino acids. The junction had 8 bases not matched to a gene; V was cut back by 2 bases and J by 4 bases. CDR1 is SGHDN, CDR2 FVKESK, per germline. The chain's CDR3 is CASSQTGQGTIYNEQFF. CDR3 sequence (DNA): TGTGCCAGCAGCCAAACGGGACAGGGGACGATTTACAATGAGCAGTTCTTC.